Presented here are 18 T cell receptor beta chains from one specimen sequenced in a study of breast tumors, draining lymph nodes, adjacent tissues. TCRdb itself ran the multiplex PCR reads through MiXCR, one entry per CDR3 protein. The sample yields over 200,000 distinct CDR3 sequences, about a third seen once. Samples came from axillary lymph nodes draining the breast cancer. Material for sequencing was axillary lymph node tissue. These receptors were collected from a female donor with breast cancer. Some clones in this sample may be carry-over from other donors' samples.

The CDR3 DNA follows: TGTGCCATCAGTGACGGGTATGGCTACACCTTC. This gives the protein CAISDGYGYTF. The V gene is TRBV10-3, the J gene TRBJ1-2; D is undetermined. Between the trimmed V and J ends, which lost 3 bases and 5 bases, there was a span of 4 bases. CDR3 length: 11 residues. Germline V lookup: CDR1 ENHRY, CDR2 SYGVKD.

This clonotype was counted only a few times. The junction shows a germline mismatch at one end, possibly a read error. V and J are TRBV6-1 and TRBJ2-1, with TRBD1 matching 8 bases. There are 16 residues in the CDR3. Germline CDR1 and CDR2: MNHNS and SASEGT. CDR3 coding DNA: TGTGCCAGCAGTCAAGCAGGCAGGGGGCTCTACAATGAGCAGTTCTTC. As protein: CASSQAGRGLYNEQFF.

This rearrangement joins TRBV11-3 to TRBJ2-7, with 9 nucleotides matching TRBD1. J was trimmed by 0 bases and V by 11 bases; bases with no gene match: 14. Germline V gene data show CDR1 as SGHNT and CDR2 as YENEEA. The CDR3 has 16 residues. The CDR3 sequence: CAGGFIQGASSYEQYF. The DNA of the CDR3 is TGTGCCGGCGGCTTTATACAGGGGGCCAGCTCCTACGAGCAGTACTTC.

This clonotype was recorded at least ten times. V gene TRBV24-1 combines with J gene TRBJ2-1; 12 bases match TRBD2. The CDR3 runs to 17 residues. V lost 4 bases, J lost 1 base, and 4 bases stayed unmatched. The germline CDR1 and CDR2 sequences are KGHDR and SFDVKD. The CDR3 DNA is TGTGCCACCAGTGAGCTAGCGGGGGGGGGGTCCTACAATGAGCAGTTCTTC. This translates into CATSELAGGGSYNEQFF.

This clonotype was seen only a few times. The gene calls are TRBV28 and TRBJ2-1; 9 bases match TRBD2. The germline V gene has CDR1 MDHEN and CDR2 SYDVKM. With 11 bases clipped from V and 7 bases from J, the junction kept 12 bases outside the gene matches. The CDR3 is 14 residues long. CDR3 DNA sequence: TGTGCCCCTCTAGCGGGAAAGAGTGGGAATGAGCAGTTCTTC. Protein: CAPLAGKSGNEQFF. Based on the CDR3 plus reference TRBV28 and TRBJ2-1, the full variable domain is DVKVTQSSRYLVKRTGEKVFLECVQDMDHENMFWYRQDPGLGLRLIYFSYDVKMKEKGDIPEGYSVSREKKERFSLILESASTNQTSMYLCAPLAGKSGNEQFFGPGTRLTVL.

This clonotype has only a few counts. The chain recombines TRBV19 with TRBJ1-1; weak D call: TRBD1 (6 bases). The germline gives CDR1 LNHDA, CDR2 SQIVND (reference sequence). The CDR3 sequence is 16 residues long. Trimming pared 5 bases from V and 1 base from J, leaving 17 bases between. In DNA, the CDR3 is TGTGCCAGTAGTTCCTGGACAGCGAGAAAGAACACTGAAGCTTTCTTT. This sequence encodes CASSSWTARKNTEAFF.

This clonotype was seen ten or more times. The V call is TRBV27, the J call TRBJ1-5, with 8 nucleotides matching TRBD1. The V gene end was trimmed by 5 bases and the J gene end by 2 bases; junction bases not matched to a gene: 11. There are 17 residues in the CDR3. Germline V gives CDR1 MNHEY, CDR2 SMNVEV (reference sequence). DNA for the CDR3: TGTGCCAGCAGTATCGCCGGGACAGGAATCGGCAATCAGCCCCAGCATTTT. This gives the protein CASSIAGTGIGNQPQHF.

Note on this clonotype: One base away lies a much larger clone, so this may be a sequencing read error. This chain links TRBV28 with TRBJ2-7; TRBD2 is a possible D gene (6 bases). Germline values: CDR1 MDHEN, CDR2 SYDVKM. CDR3 size: 15 residues. The CDR3 DNA reads as TGTGCCAGCGGTTTTATCGGGAGCCAAGGCTACGAGCAGTACTTC. This sequence encodes CASGFIGSQGYEQYF.

To note about this clonotype: It may be a read error: a sequence one base away is much more abundant. The V call is TRBV5-8, the J call TRBJ2-5; D not certain. V was shortened by 2 bases and J by 4 bases, with 15 bases between the two germline ends. Germline V gene data show CDR1 as SGHTS and CDR2 as YDEGEE. This CDR3 is 15 amino acids long. The CDR3 loop reads CASSFPGTPGETQYF. Written as DNA, the CDR3 is TGTGCCAGCAGCTTCCCCGGCACTCCGGGAGAGACCCAGTACTTC.

This clonotype has at least ten counts. V usage is TRBV7-8 and J usage is TRBJ2-1, with 10 bases matching TRBD2. Germline-derived CDR1 and CDR2 are SGHVS and FQNEAQ. The V gene end was trimmed by 3 bases and the J gene end by 5 bases; junction bases not matched to a gene: 7. This CDR3 is 16 amino acids long. Here the CDR3 reads CASSFGSTSGNNEQFF. The CDR3 coding sequence is TGTGCCAGCAGCTTCGGAAGTACTAGCGGGAACAATGAGCAGTTCTTC.

This clonotype has a count of ten or more. The genes are TRBV24-1 and TRBJ2-5, with D maybe TRBD1 (6 bases). Trimming pared 4 bases from V and 1 base from J, leaving 12 bases between. The V gene's germline CDR1 is KGHDR and CDR2 SFDVKD. The CDR3 contains 15 residues. CDR3 loop: CATSDAWTAQETQYF. DNA of the CDR3: TGTGCCACCAGTGACGCTTGGACAGCCCAAGAGACCCAGTACTTC.

The chain has TRBV6-5 and TRBJ2-3; TRBD2 matches 9 bases. Germline V gene lookup returns CDR1 MNHEY and CDR2 SVGAGI. The V and J ends lost 2 bases and 5 bases, in that order; junction bases with no gene match: 8. The CDR3 is 16 amino acids. The CDR3 DNA reads TGTGCCAGCAGTTACAGGGTAGCGGGAGTAAGAGATACGCAGTATTTT. This sequence encodes CASSYRVAGVRDTQYF.

This clonotype has more than one count but fewer than ten. The chain combines TRBV28 with TRBJ2-5; 9 bases map to TRBD1. With 4 bases clipped from V and 5 bases from J, the junction kept 8 bases outside the gene matches. Germline CDR1 reads MDHEN; CDR2 reads SYDVKM. The CDR3 is 15 residues long. CDR3 residues: CASSSTGTGKETQYF. The CDR3 nucleotides read TGTGCCAGCAGTTCCACCGGGACAGGGAAGGAGACCCAGTACTTC.

This clonotype occurred many times. V and J are TRBV20-1 and TRBJ2-3; the D is unclear. The CDR3 contains 14 residues. Germline CDR1 and CDR2: DFQATT and SNEGSKA (reference sequence). V lost 0 bases and J lost 1, with 8 bases in between. The CDR3 sequence is CSARETERTDTQYF. Written as DNA, the CDR3 is TGCAGTGCTAGAGAAACGGAACGCACAGATACGCAGTATTTT.

CDR3 DNA: TGTGCCAGCTCACCTTCGATGAACACTGAAGCTTTCTTT. Its protein is CASSPSMNTEAFF. This rearrangement joins TRBV18 to TRBJ1-1; D gene uncertain. The CDR3 runs to 13 residues. Germline V gene data show CDR1 as KGHSH and CDR2 as LQKENI. Trimming removed 3 bases at V and 0 bases at J, with 5 bases between.

This clonotype was detected only once. A read error may be the cause here, since a much bigger clone is one base away. The chain joins TRBV6-6 to TRBJ2-4; D possibly matches TRBD1 or TRBD2 (6 bases each). CDR3 length: 16 amino acids. The germline V and J ends were trimmed by 4 bases and 5 bases, with 18 bases remaining between them. Per the germline V gene, CDR1 is MNHNY and CDR2 is SVGAGI (reference sequence). Here the CDR3 reads CASSSSRGGGENIQYF. The CDR3 DNA reads as TGTGCCAGCAGTTCCTCGAGAGGGGGAGGCGAAAACATTCAGTACTTC.

The table lists this clonotype with a count of one. In DNA form, the CDR3 reads TGTGCCACCAGTGACTCGAGGATCCAACTCCTGACTTTC. This encodes CATSDSRIQLLTF. This chain links TRBV14 with TRBJ2-6; D is ambiguous. The germline V and J ends were trimmed by 10 bases and 14 bases, with 21 bases remaining between them. Germline CDR1 SGHDN, CDR2 FVKESK. The CDR3 length is 13 residues.

This clonotype was detected many times. V is TRBV19 and J is TRBJ1-6, with TRBD1 matching over 10 bases. Looked up from germline, CDR1 is LNHDA and CDR2 is SQIVND (reference sequence). Germline trimming cut 3 bases from V and 7 bases from J; bases unmatched to any gene: 3. The CDR3 sequence is 15 residues long. CDR3 in DNA: TGTGCCAGTAGTATTCAGACAGGGGGCAATTCACCCCTCCACTTT. This encodes CASSIQTGGNSPLHF.